The 20 T cell receptor beta chains in this list originate from one sample, sequenced in a study of human T cells and chemical hapten exposure. MiXCR, applied by TCRdb to the RACE reads, yields one record per CDR3 protein. The sample lists about 340,000 distinct CDR3 sequences; 6% to 8.5% were seen once. Time point: patch test 1, 2 weeks after DPC sensitization. The treatment here: therapeutic diphenylcyclopropenone sensitization with weekly scalp DPC. The sequencing used whole blood, collected in connection with sensitization to the hapten diphenylcyclopropenone (DPC). Receptors originate from a woman under 30 with alopecia areata. Some clones in this sample may be carry-over from other donors' samples.

The chain carries TRBV10-3 and TRBJ1-1; D is undetermined. From germline, CDR1 is ENHRY and CDR2 SYGVKD. V dropped 8 bases and J dropped 4 bases, with 8 bases sitting between them. There are 11 residues in the CDR3. In DNA, the CDR3 is TGTGCCATCTCTGAGGGCACTGAAGCTTTCTTT. Translated, it gives CAISEGTEAFF.

The table lists this clonotype with many counts. This chain connects TRBV29-1 to TRBJ2-5, with a possible D match to TRBD2 (5 bases). CDR3 length: 13 residues. V was clipped by 3 bases and J by 3 bases, with 11 bases between them. Germline CDR1 SQVTM, CDR2 ANQGSEA. Here the CDR3 DNA reads TGCAGCGTTGATCGAGCGGCAGAAGAGACCCAGTACTTC. As protein: CSVDRAAEETQYF.

This clonotype has a handful of counts. The rearrangement uses TRBV7-9 and TRBJ2-1; 7 positions agree with TRBD2. The junction had 9 bases not matched to a gene; V was cut back by 2 bases and J by 5 bases. The germline V gene has CDR1 SEHNR and CDR2 FQNEAQ (reference sequence). There are 16 residues in the CDR3. The chain's CDR3 is CASSLIGLGGNNEQFF. CDR3 DNA: TGTGCCAGCAGCTTAATCGGACTAGGAGGTAACAATGAGCAGTTCTTC.

Many counts were recorded for this clonotype. At one of its ends the junction is not consistent with the germline gene, which may arise from a read error. The genes are TRBV19 and TRBJ2-5; TRBD1 aligns across 8 bases. The CDR3 is 13 amino acids. Per germline, CDR1 LNHDA and CDR2 SQIVND (reference sequence). The CDR3 region has the DNA TGTGCCAGTAGTGTAGACAGGGGCGGGACCCAGTACTTC. Translation: CASSVDRGGTQYF.

This clonotype has a count of ten or more. V and J are TRBV6-5 and TRBJ1-4; D is perhaps TRBD1 (6 bases). This CDR3 has 15 amino acids. The ends were cut back, 5 bases at V and 8 bases at J, with 18 bases in the middle. CDR1 MNHEY and CDR2 SVGAGI come from the germline V gene. CDR3 sequence reads: CASSRSTGPGEKLFF. As DNA, the CDR3 is TGTGCCAGCAGTCGCTCGACAGGTCCGGGCGAAAAACTGTTTTTT.

This clonotype has more than one count but fewer than ten. V gene TRBV12-3 or TRBV12-4 combines with J gene TRBJ1-2, with D unresolved. This CDR3 spans 14 amino acids. V was shortened by 5 bases and J by 6 bases, with 16 bases between the two germline ends. The CDR3 loop reads CASSQTPDSDGYTF. The CDR3 DNA is TGTGCCAGCAGTCAGACACCAGACTCGGATGGCTACACCTTC.

This clonotype appeared a few times. V gene TRBV6-5 combines with J gene TRBJ1-5; D not certain. CDR1 is MNHEY, CDR2 SVGAGI, per germline. Trimming removed 5 bases at V and 3 bases at J, with 14 bases between. The CDR3 spans 15 residues. CDR3 DNA: TGTGCCAGCAGTCCCCATCGGGATATCAATCAGCCCCAGCATTTT. This sequence encodes CASSPHRDINQPQHF.

The chain couples TRBV28 to TRBJ2-7; D uncertain. Germline CDR1 and CDR2: MDHEN and SYDVKM. The ends were cut back, 5 bases at V and 5 bases at J, with 16 bases in the middle. This CDR3 has 14 amino acids. The CDR3 nucleotides read TGTGCCAGCAGTCTGCCGGGTTCAAGCCACGAGCAGTACTTC. Its protein product is CASSLPGSSHEQYF.

The sample holds a few counts of this clonotype. This chain uses TRBV6-2 or TRBV6-3 with TRBJ1-1; D is uncertain. This CDR3 contains 11 residues. Germline V gene sequence: CDR1 MNHEY, CDR2 SVGEGT. V lost 6 bases to trimming and J lost 4 bases, with 6 bases between them. CDR3 sequence (DNA): TGTGCCAGCAGCAGGACCACTGAAGCTTTCTTT. Its translation: CASSRTTEAFF.

The rearrangement links TRBV5-1 to TRBJ2-3; the D gene could be TRBD1 or TRBD2 (5 bases each). Germline-derived CDR1 and CDR2 are SGHRS and YFSETQ. V gave up 4 bases and J gave up 4 bases, with 13 bases separating them. The CDR3 is 14 amino acids. The CDR3 DNA is TGCGCCAGCAGCCCTGGTTGGGGACCAGATACGCAGTATTTT. Protein sequence: CASSPGWGPDTQYF.

Of note for this clonotype: One end of the junction fails to match germline, which may point to a read error. The chain carries TRBV2 and TRBJ1-5; 11 bases map to TRBD1. The CDR3 contains 18 residues. Germline V gene data show CDR1 as SNHLY and CDR2 as FYNNEI. The CDR3 nucleotides read TGTGCCAGCGGGGGAGCGGGACAGGGGGTCCCAGGGTATCAGCCCCGGCATTTT. Translated: CASGGAGQGVPGYQPRHF.

The chain has TRBV28 and TRBJ1-1; possibly TRBD1 for D (5 bases). CDR3 length: 13 amino acids. The germline CDR1 and CDR2 sequences are MDHEN and SYDVKM. V was shortened by 5 bases and J by 11 bases, with 18 bases between the two germline ends. CDR3 amino acids: CASSPQTGRRAFF. CDR3 in DNA: TGTGCCAGCAGTCCCCAAACGGGACGCCGGGCTTTCTTT.

This clonotype was counted a few times. V gene TRBV12-3 or TRBV12-4 combines with J gene TRBJ1-2, with D unresolved. CDR3 size: 10 residues. Trimming took off 7 bases at V and 10 bases at J, with 10 bases between the two ends. This CDR3 reads CASKGSHYTF. The CDR3 nucleotides are TGTGCCAGCAAGGGCAGCCACTACACCTTC.

This clonotype was counted many times. At one end, the junction sequence differs from germline, possibly due to a read error. This chain connects TRBV7-7 to TRBJ2-3; no definite D call. This CDR3 is 13 amino acids long. Looked up from germline, CDR1 is SSHAT and CDR2 is FNYEAQ (reference sequence). Here the CDR3 DNA reads TGTGCTAGCAGCCCATCTTTGCCAGATACGCAGTATTTT. Amino acids: CASSPSLPDTQYF.

The chain combines TRBV20-1 with TRBJ2-7; D is undetermined. Germline CDR1 is DFQATT and CDR2 is SNEGSKA (reference sequence). CDR3 length equals 12 residues. CDR3 in DNA: TGCAGCATTCCTCATCCCTCCTACGAGCAGTACTTC. Encoded protein: CSIPHPSYEQYF.

In its sample, this clonotype was seen many times. V gene TRBV6-2 or TRBV6-3 combines with J gene TRBJ2-7; D may correspond to TRBD1 or TRBD2 (5 bases each). The germline V gene encodes CDR1 MNHEY and CDR2 SVGEGT. The CDR3 extends over 15 amino acids. The V gene lost 0 bases and the J gene lost 2 bases, with 11 bases spanning the gap. The CDR3 DNA reads as TGTGCCAGCAGTTACTCGATGGGACGGACCTACGAGCAGTACTTC. Its translation is CASSYSMGRTYEQYF.

This clonotype turned up a few times. The chain carries TRBV12-3 or TRBV12-4 and TRBJ1-1; no firm D call. Trimming left V 8 bases short and J 6 bases short, with 22 bases between. This CDR3 is built from 15 residues. The CDR3 loop is CASSILQPGIPEAFF. CDR3 nucleotide sequence: TGTGCCAGCTCGATTCTCCAACCCGGGATCCCTGAAGCTTTCTTT.

Ten or more counts support this clonotype. The chain is built from TRBV7-9 and TRBJ2-3; 9 nucleotides match TRBD1. Germline V gene data show CDR1 as SEHNR and CDR2 as FQNEAQ (reference sequence). V lost 5 bases and J lost 2; bases outside the gene matches: 11. The CDR3 is made up of 17 amino acids. CDR3 amino acids: CASSNTGGPDLTDTQYF. CDR3 in DNA: TGTGCCAGCAGCAATACAGGGGGCCCAGACCTCACAGATACGCAGTATTTT. The full variable domain, completed using reference TRBV7-9 and TRBJ2-3, is DTGVSQNPRHKITKRGQNVTFRCDPISEHNRLYWYRQTLGQGPEFLTYFQNEAQLEKSRLLSDRFSAERPKGSFSTLEIQRTEQGDSAMYLCASSNTGGPDLTDTQYFGPGTRLTVL.

This clonotype turned up a few times. The DNA of the CDR3 is TGTGCCAGCAGCCGGGACAGGGCCCTGTTACCCCTCCACTTT. Translated: CASSRDRALLPLHF. V and J are TRBV2 and TRBJ1-6; 9 nucleotides line up with TRBD1. The V gene end was trimmed by 6 bases and the J gene end by 12 bases; junction bases not matched to a gene: 9. The CDR3 contains 14 residues. The germline CDR1 and CDR2 sequences are SNHLY and FYNNEI. Full variable domain (outside the CDR3, taken from reference TRBV2 and TRBJ1-6): EPEVTQTPSHQVTQMGQEVILRCVPISNHLYFYWYRQILGQKVEFLVSFYNNEISEKSEIFDDQFSVERPDGSNFTLKIRSTKLEDSAMYFCASSRDRALLPLHFGNGTRLTVT.

The rearrangement links TRBV20-1 to TRBJ1-5; TRBD1 might be the D (6 bases). Germline-derived CDR1 and CDR2 are DFQATT and SNEGSKA (reference sequence). V lost 5 bases to trimming and J lost 3 bases, with 17 bases between them. This CDR3 has 15 residues. The CDR3 loop is CSAEMDSPTNQPQHF. The CDR3 bases are TGCAGTGCTGAAATGGACAGCCCTACCAATCAGCCCCAGCATTTT.